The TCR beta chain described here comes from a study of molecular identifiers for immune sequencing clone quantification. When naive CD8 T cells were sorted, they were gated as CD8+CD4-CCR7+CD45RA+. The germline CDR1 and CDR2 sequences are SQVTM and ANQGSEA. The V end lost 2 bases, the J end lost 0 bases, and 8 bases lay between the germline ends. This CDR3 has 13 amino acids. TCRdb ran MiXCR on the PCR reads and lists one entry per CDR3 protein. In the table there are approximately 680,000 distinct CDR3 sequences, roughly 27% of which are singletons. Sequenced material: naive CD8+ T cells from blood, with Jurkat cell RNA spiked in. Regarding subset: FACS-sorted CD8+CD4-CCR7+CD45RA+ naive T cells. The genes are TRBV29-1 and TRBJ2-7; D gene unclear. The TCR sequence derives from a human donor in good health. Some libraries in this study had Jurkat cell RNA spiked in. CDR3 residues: CSVETPYSYEQYF. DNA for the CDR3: TGCAGCGTTGAAACACCTTACTCCTACGAGCAGTACTTC.